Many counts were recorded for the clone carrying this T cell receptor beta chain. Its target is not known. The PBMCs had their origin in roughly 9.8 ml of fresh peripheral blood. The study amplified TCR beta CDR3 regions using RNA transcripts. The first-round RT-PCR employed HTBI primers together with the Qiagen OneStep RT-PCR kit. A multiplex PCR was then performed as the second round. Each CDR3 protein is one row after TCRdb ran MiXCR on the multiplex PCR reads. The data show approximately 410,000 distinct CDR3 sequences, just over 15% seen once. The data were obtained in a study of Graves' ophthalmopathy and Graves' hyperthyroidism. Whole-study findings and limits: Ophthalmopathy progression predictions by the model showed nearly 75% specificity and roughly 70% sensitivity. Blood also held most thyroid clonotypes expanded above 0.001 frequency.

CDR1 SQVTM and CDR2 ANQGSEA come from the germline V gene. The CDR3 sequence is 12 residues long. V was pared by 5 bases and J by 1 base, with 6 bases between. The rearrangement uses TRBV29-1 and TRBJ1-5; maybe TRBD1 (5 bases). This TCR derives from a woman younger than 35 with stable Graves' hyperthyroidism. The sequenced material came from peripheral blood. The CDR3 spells CSVQGSNQPQHF. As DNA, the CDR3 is TGCAGCGTTCAGGGAAGCAATCAGCCCCAGCATTTT.